A single sample gave rise to the 22 T cell receptor beta chains below, sequenced in a study of blood T cell repertoires in COVID-19. TCRdb's table, derived via immunoSEQ multiplex PCR, lists solely in-frame clones and lacks some. The table shows approximately 220,000 clones, with 86% occurring only once. Material: peripheral blood. These receptors all stem from a man aged 45-65 years with acute or convalescent COVID-19.

This chain links TRBV5-1 with TRBJ1-2; a weak D match, TRBD1 (5 bases). The CDR3 loop spans 15 amino acids. The germline V gene has CDR1 SGHRS and CDR2 YFSETQ. V lost 3 bases and J lost 3, with 15 bases in between. CDR3 residues: CASSSGVQTYYGYTF. The CDR3 DNA is TGCGCCAGCAGCTCGGGGGTGCAGACCTACTATGGCTACACCTTC.

This chain connects TRBV15 to TRBJ1-5; D perhaps matches TRBD1 (5 bases). Trimming removed 0 bases at V and 4 bases at J, with 10 bases between. CDR3 length: 15 residues. Germline loops: CDR1 LNHNV, CDR2 YYDKDF (reference sequence). The CDR3 reads CATSREVGGNQPQHF. CDR3 nucleotide sequence: TGTGCCACCAGCAGAGAAGTCGGGGGTAATCAGCCCCAGCATTTT. The full variable domain, its missing parts supplied by reference TRBV15 and TRBJ1-5, is DAMVIQNPRYQVTQFGKPVTLSCSQTLNHNVMYWYQQKSSQAPKLLFHYYDKDFNNEADTPDNFQSRRPNTSFCFLDIRSPGLGDTAMYLCATSREVGGNQPQHFGDGTRLSIL.

CDR3: CASSFSGTGGYNEQFF. CDR3 coding DNA: TGTGCCAGCAGCTTCTCCGGGACAGGGGGATACAATGAGCAGTTCTTC. This sequence joins TRBV11-3 and TRBJ2-1, with 11 bases lining up with TRBD1. V lost 3 bases to trimming and J lost 4 bases; unmatched junction nucleotides: 5. From germline, CDR1 is SGHNT and CDR2 YENEEA. The CDR3 is 16 amino acids.

V usage is TRBV5-6 and J usage is TRBJ1-2; maybe TRBD1 (6 bases). CDR1 and CDR2 (germline): SGHDT, YYEEEE. V was clipped by 4 bases and J by 7 bases, with 11 bases between them. This CDR3 is built from 12 residues. For the CDR3, the DNA is TGTGCCAGCAGCGCCCAGGGGATTGGCTACACCTTC. This sequence encodes CASSAQGIGYTF.

The chain has TRBV2 and TRBJ1-2; 7 bases agree with TRBD1. Germline V gives CDR1 SNHLY, CDR2 FYNNEI. The J segment lost 2 bases and the V segment lost 6 bases, leaving 3 bases of the junction unmatched. The CDR3 contains 13 residues. The CDR3 reads CASRGQTNYGYTF. CDR3 bases: TGTGCCAGCAGGGGACAGACAAACTATGGCTACACCTTC.

This rearrangement joins TRBV7-9 to TRBJ2-6; D unresolved. Germline CDR1 and CDR2: SEHNR and FQNEAQ (reference sequence). CDR3 size: 15 residues. Between the trimmed V and J ends, which lost 4 bases and 0 bases, there was a span of 7 bases. CDR3 region: CASSSRGSGANVLTF. CDR3 coding DNA: TGTGCCAGCAGCTCCCGCGGCTCTGGGGCCAACGTCCTGACTTTC.

CDR3 region: CASSPTGIYGYTF. The CDR3 nucleotides read TGTGCCAGCAGCCCCACGGGTATCTATGGCTACACCTTC. The chain links TRBV11-2 to TRBJ1-2; unclear D gene. V was clipped by 5 bases and J by 4 bases, with 11 bases between them. CDR1 and CDR2 from the germline V gene are SGHAT and FQNNGV. The CDR3 consists of 13 residues.

CDR3 nucleotide sequence: TGTGCCAGCAGCTTGGAGGGGGAAGAGACCCAGTACTTC. Amino acid sequence: CASSLEGEETQYF. This chain uses TRBV5-6 with TRBJ2-5; TRBD1 might be the D (6 bases). Germline lookup yields CDR1 SGHDT and CDR2 YYEEEE. Between the trimmed V and J ends, which lost 0 bases and 3 bases, there was a span of 6 bases. The CDR3 is 13 residues long.

This sequence joins TRBV6-6 and TRBJ1-2, with 11 bases fitting TRBD1. CDR3 size: 16 residues. V shed 4 bases, J shed 5 bases, and the junction held 9 bases outside the gene matches. Germline V gene data show CDR1 as MNHNY and CDR2 as SVGAGI (reference sequence). The CDR3 region has the DNA TGTGCCAGCAGTTCGACGGGACAGGGGGAGGGATATGGCTACACCTTC. It yields the protein CASSSTGQGEGYGYTF.

The V gene is TRBV19, the J gene TRBJ1-2, with D perhaps matching TRBD1 (6 bases). In germline, CDR1 is LNHDA, CDR2 SQIVND (reference sequence). Trimming removed 7 bases at V and 3 bases at J, with 21 bases between. This CDR3 comprises 16 residues. The CDR3 DNA follows: TGTGCCAGTAAGGAAACCGGTCCAGGGGCCGACTATGGCTACACCTTC. Amino acid sequence: CASKETGPGADYGYTF.

This rearrangement joins TRBV6-5 to TRBJ1-6; TRBD1 matches at 8 bases. The CDR3 loop spans 15 amino acids. J was trimmed by 8 bases and V by 3 bases; bases with no gene match: 6. Germline CDR1 is MNHEY and CDR2 is SVGAGI. The CDR3 spells CASSYWTGPDSPLHF. The CDR3 coding sequence is TGTGCCAGCAGTTATTGGACAGGGCCCGATTCACCCCTCCACTTT.

The V and J genes are TRBV30 and TRBJ1-3; TRBD1 agrees at 7 bases. This CDR3 is 15 amino acids long. Losses at the gene ends were 2 bases for V and 0 bases for J; bases not matched to a gene: 4. The germline CDR1 and CDR2 sequences are GTSNPN and SVGIG (reference sequence). The CDR3 DNA reads TGTGCCTGGAGTAAGGGACAGAGCTCTGGAAACACCATATATTTT. Protein sequence: CAWSKGQSSGNTIYF.

The chain carries TRBV6-6 and TRBJ1-2; D not resolved. The CDR3 runs 15 residues. With 6 bases removed from V and 4 bases from J, the gap between germline ends came to 18 bases. Germline V CDR1 and CDR2: MNHNY, SVGAGI (reference sequence). CDR3 DNA sequence: TGTGCCAGCAGCCAGACGGCCATGCGGGGCTATGGCTACACCTTC. This translates into CASSQTAMRGYGYTF.

The chain is built from TRBV27 and TRBJ1-2; 7 nucleotides align to TRBD1. CDR1 and CDR2 (germline): MNHEY, SMNVEV (reference sequence). This CDR3 contains 15 residues. After removal of 5 bases from V and 3 bases from J, the junction contained 9 bases not matched to a gene. The CDR3 DNA sequence: TGTGCCAGCAGTCCACACAGGGGTATTCACTATGGCTACACCTTC. Encoded protein: CASSPHRGIHYGYTF.

The chain couples TRBV6-5 to TRBJ1-2; 7 nucleotides align to TRBD1. CDR1 and CDR2 from the germline V gene are MNHEY and SVGAGI. The trim removed 6 bases at V and 2 bases at J, leaving 6 bases unmatched. This CDR3 contains 14 residues. CDR3 DNA sequence: TGTGCCAGCAGACGTCCGGGACAGAACTATGGCTACACCTTC. It yields the protein CASRRPGQNYGYTF.

The chain joins TRBV5-4 to TRBJ1-5; D not resolved. V was pared by 1 base and J by 3 bases, with 8 bases between. This CDR3 has 14 residues. The germline V gene has CDR1 SGHNT and CDR2 YYREEE (reference sequence). The CDR3, as DNA: TGTGCCAGCAGCTTGTCAGTCCACAATCAGCCCCAGCATTTT. Translation: CASSLSVHNQPQHF.

The rearrangement uses TRBV24-1 and TRBJ2-1, with 8 bases matching TRBD1. This CDR3 has 16 residues. The J segment lost 5 bases and the V segment lost 4 bases, leaving 9 bases of the junction unmatched. Germline CDR1 KGHDR, CDR2 SFDVKD. CDR3 bases: TGTGCCACCAGTGACCCTAGGCAGGGGGCCCACAATGAGCAGTTCTTC. As protein: CATSDPRQGAHNEQFF.

The chain links TRBV7-9 to TRBJ2-7, with 8 bases fitting TRBD1. This CDR3 has 19 amino acids. The junction had 18 bases not matched to a gene; V was cut back by 4 bases and J by 1 base. Germline CDR1 is SEHNR and CDR2 is FQNEAQ (reference sequence). The CDR3 sequence is CASSSLRGGQGRYSYEQYF. The CDR3 DNA reads as TGTGCCAGCAGCTCTCTGAGGGGAGGACAGGGTCGGTATTCCTACGAGCAGTACTTC.

This clone showed up just once. This sequence joins TRBV5-1 and TRBJ2-5, with 9 nucleotides matching TRBD1. Germline CDR1 reads SGHRS; CDR2 reads YFSETQ. This CDR3 has 15 residues. The J segment lost 1 base and the V segment lost 5 bases, leaving 6 bases of the junction unmatched. In DNA form, the CDR3 reads TGCGCCAGCAGACCAGGGACAGGGATCCAAGAGACCCAGTACTTC. It codes for CASRPGTGIQETQYF.

V and J are TRBV5-1 and TRBJ2-2; tentative D call: TRBD2 (7 bases). V lost 10 bases, J lost 2 bases, and 15 bases lay in between. The germline V gene has CDR1 SGHRS and CDR2 YFSETQ. This CDR3 has 14 residues. CDR3 DNA sequence: TGCGCCGGACGGGGGGCCCTCAACACCGGGGAGCTGTTTTTT. As protein: CAGRGALNTGELFF.

The chain is built from TRBV6-6 and TRBJ2-3, with 9 bases matching TRBD1. Germline loops: CDR1 MNHNY, CDR2 SVGAGI (reference sequence). The CDR3 has 15 residues. V gave up 2 bases and J gave up 1 base; unmatched junction bases: 1. CDR3 nucleotides: TGTGCCAGCAGTTACGGGGACAGGGGCACAGATACGCAGTATTTT. This encodes CASSYGDRGTDTQYF.

This rearrangement joins TRBV5-6 to TRBJ2-3; maybe TRBD1 (6 bases). CDR1 is SGHDT, CDR2 YYEEEE, per germline. The CDR3 runs to 14 residues. V was trimmed by 2 bases and J by 5 bases, leaving 12 bases between them. CDR3 in amino acids: CASSFQGYGDTQYF. DNA for the CDR3: TGTGCCAGCAGCTTCCAGGGGTATGGAGATACGCAGTATTTT.